The 28 T cell receptor beta chains listed next were all sequenced from one sample in a study of CD8 T cells in Susac syndrome. Random hexamers were used to reverse transcribe an amount of roughly 0.5 to 1 ug RNA. Via MiXCR, TCRdb re-called the immunoSEQ multiplex PCR reads, giving one row per CDR3 protein. The sample has 150,000 to 200,000 distinct CDR3 sequences, around 96% seen once. Sequencing was carried out using CD4+ T cells from PBMCs. These receptors all come from a human donor with multiple sclerosis.

This chain uses TRBV3-1 with TRBJ2-1, with 9 bases identical to TRBD2. The CDR3 extends over 14 amino acids. V gave up 2 bases and J gave up 9 bases; unmatched junction bases: 5. Looked up from germline, CDR1 is LGHDT and CDR2 is YNNKEL (reference sequence). This CDR3 reads CASSQTLAGGEQFF. CDR3 in DNA: TGTGCCAGCAGCCAAACACTAGCGGGCGGTGAGCAGTTCTTC.

The chain carries TRBV27 and TRBJ2-5; D remains ambiguous. With 0 bases removed from V and 7 bases from J, the gap between germline ends came to 15 bases. The CDR3 totals 15 residues. CDR1 is MNHEY and CDR2 is SMNVEV in the germline V gene (reference sequence). As DNA, the CDR3 is TGTGCCAGCAGTTTATCAGGGCTGGCGGCATGGACCCAGTACTTC. It yields the protein CASSLSGLAAWTQYF.

The chain has TRBV30 and TRBJ1-1; 8 positions match TRBD1. From germline, CDR1 is GTSNPN and CDR2 SVGIG (reference sequence). Unmatched junction bases numbered 7, after V lost 2 bases and J lost 5 bases. This CDR3 spans 14 amino acids. CDR3 DNA: TGTGCCTGGAGTCAACAGGGGGGTGGAACTGAAGCTTTCTTT. Its protein is CAWSQQGGGTEAFF.

The chain employs TRBV7-3 and TRBJ2-7, with a tentative D call TRBD2 (5 bases). Germline V lookup: CDR1 SGHTA, CDR2 FQGTGA. This CDR3 is 13 amino acids long. Trimming pared 5 bases from V and 5 bases from J, leaving 13 bases between. The CDR3 DNA reads TGTGCCAGCAGCCCCTCTCTGCGGGACGAGCAGTACTTC. It is translated as CASSPSLRDEQYF.

This sequence joins TRBV3-1 and TRBJ2-7; D gene ambiguous. This CDR3 spans 13 amino acids. Trimming cost V 2 bases and J 7 bases, with 12 bases left between them. From germline, CDR1 is LGHDT and CDR2 YNNKEL (reference sequence). The CDR3 nucleotides are TGTGCCAGCAGCCAAAGGAGACCGCGGGAGCAGTACTTC. This sequence encodes CASSQRRPREQYF.

The gene calls are TRBV30 and TRBJ2-5; possibly TRBD2 for D (6 bases). V gave up 4 bases and J gave up 1 base, with 13 bases separating them. Germline CDR1 and CDR2: GTSNPN and SVGIG (reference sequence). This CDR3 is 14 amino acids long. Here the CDR3 reads CAWNPTGLQETQYF. CDR3 DNA sequence: TGTGCCTGGAACCCGACGGGACTCCAAGAGACCCAGTACTTC.

The gene calls are TRBV10-3 and TRBJ2-3, with unresolved D. V lost 8 bases and J 6 bases, leaving 18 bases between the germline ends. This CDR3 comprises 14 residues. The germline V gene has CDR1 ENHRY and CDR2 SYGVKD. In DNA form, the CDR3 reads TGTGCCATCGTAGGAGACACCGGTCCGGATACGCAGTATTTT. It yields the protein CAIVGDTGPDTQYF.

The V and J genes are TRBV7-2 and TRBJ2-1, with 9 bases aligning to TRBD2. The germline gives CDR1 SGHTA, CDR2 FQGNSA. Losses at the gene ends were 6 bases for V and 8 bases for J; bases not matched to a gene: 11. This CDR3 is built from 15 residues. DNA of the CDR3: TGTGCCAGCAGTCCCTCCCGCGGGAGGGAATATGAGCAGTTCTTC. Translation: CASSPSRGREYEQFF.

The chain recombines TRBV15 with TRBJ2-7; D not certain. V was shortened by 1 base and J by 4 bases, with 5 bases between the two germline ends. Per germline, CDR1 LNHNV and CDR2 YYDKDF (reference sequence). The CDR3 sequence is 12 residues long. The CDR3 bases are TGTGCCACCAGCAGAGCTGGATACGAGCAGTACTTC. Protein product: CATSRAGYEQYF.

The rearrangement joins TRBV20-1 to TRBJ1-2; TRBD1 aligns across 9 bases. The trim removed 3 bases at V and 8 bases at J, leaving 7 bases unmatched. This CDR3 has 13 amino acids. Germline-derived CDR1 and CDR2 are DFQATT and SNEGSKA (reference sequence). CDR3 coding DNA: TGCAGTGCTAGCGCCGGGACAGGGTCCGGCTACACCTTC. As protein: CSASAGTGSGYTF.

This chain joins TRBV11-2 and TRBJ2-7; D is perhaps TRBD2 (5 bases). V was shortened by 6 bases and J by 7 bases, with 16 bases between the two germline ends. Germline-derived CDR1 and CDR2 are SGHAT and FQNNGV. The CDR3 sequence is 13 residues long. CDR3 DNA: TGTGCCAGCAGTGGGGTCACGACGGGGGAGCAGTACTTC. Amino acid sequence: CASSGVTTGEQYF.

The chain links TRBV11-2 to TRBJ2-3; tentative D call: TRBD2 (5 bases). V was pared by 2 bases and J by 6 bases, with 12 bases between. The CDR3 loop spans 14 amino acids. CDR1 and CDR2 from the germline V gene are SGHAT and FQNNGV. For the CDR3, the DNA is TGTGCCAGCAGCTTAACCCCCACGGGGGATACGCAGTATTTT. This sequence encodes CASSLTPTGDTQYF.

The chain recombines TRBV6-1 with TRBJ1-2; TRBD1 aligns across 11 bases. Germline CDR1 MNHNS, CDR2 SASEGT. The CDR3 runs to 14 residues. V shed 4 bases and J 8 bases; nucleotides not matched to a gene: 6. DNA for the CDR3: TGTGCCAGCAGTGGGACAGGGGGCGATCCCGGCTACACCTTC. Amino acid sequence: CASSGTGGDPGYTF.

This chain joins TRBV4-2 and TRBJ2-5; D not resolved. CDR1 and CDR2 from the germline V gene are LGHNA and YNFKEQ. There are 14 residues in the CDR3. V dropped 1 base and J dropped 2 bases, with 8 bases sitting between them. CDR3 in amino acids: CASSQAQRQETQYF. CDR3 nucleotide sequence: TGTGCCAGCAGCCAAGCACAGCGTCAAGAGACCCAGTACTTC.

The J gene is TRBJ2-7, the V gene TRBV5-4; 7 bases map to TRBD1. CDR1 and CDR2 (germline): SGHNT, YYREEE (reference sequence). CDR3 length: 16 amino acids. V trimming: 3 bases; J trimming: 2 bases; junction bases outside the gene matches: 11. The CDR3 protein is CASSSGQWNVAYEQYF. In DNA form, the CDR3 reads TGTGCCAGCAGCTCGGGACAGTGGAACGTGGCCTACGAGCAGTACTTC.

For the CDR3, the DNA is TGTGCCACCAGCAGAGTAGGGGCTGAAGCTTTCTTT. Translating gives CATSRVGAEAFF. The chain employs TRBV15 and TRBJ1-1; a possible D gene is TRBD1 (5 bases). The V and J ends lost 1 base and 6 bases respectively, with 6 bases between them. CDR1 is LNHNV, CDR2 YYDKDF, per germline (reference sequence). There are 12 residues in the CDR3. Supplemented by reference TRBV15 and TRBJ1-1, the full variable domain reads DAMVIQNPRYQVTQFGKPVTLSCSQTLNHNVMYWYQQKSSQAPKLLFHYYDKDFNNEADTPDNFQSRRPNTSFCFLDIRSPGLGDTAMYLCATSRVGAEAFFGQGTRLTVV.

This rearrangement joins TRBV24-1 to TRBJ2-1, with D uncertain. This CDR3 region has 14 residues. Germline lookup yields CDR1 KGHDR and CDR2 SFDVKD. V dropped 2 bases and J dropped 10 bases, with 14 bases sitting between them. This CDR3 reads CATSDSSRVLEQFF. In DNA form, the CDR3 reads TGTGCCACCAGTGATTCCAGTCGGGTCTTGGAGCAGTTCTTC.

V gene TRBV7-6 combines with J gene TRBJ2-3; perhaps TRBD1 as D (5 bases). The CDR3 spans 16 residues. Looked up from germline, CDR1 is SGHVS and CDR2 is FNYEAQ. With 7 bases removed from V and 4 bases from J, the gap between germline ends came to 21 bases. The CDR3 nucleotides read TGTGCCAGCACCTCTGGCGGTCTAAGGGGTGCAGATACGCAGTATTTT. Translated, it gives CASTSGGLRGADTQYF.

The genes are TRBV20-1 and TRBJ2-5; the match to TRBD1 covers 11 bases. V shed 6 bases and J 6 bases; nucleotides not matched to a gene: 6. Germline V gene data show CDR1 as DFQATT and CDR2 as SNEGSKA (reference sequence). The CDR3 length is 13 residues. This CDR3 is CSAGDRGMKTQYF. In DNA form, the CDR3 reads TGCAGTGCGGGGGACAGGGGGATGAAGACCCAGTACTTC.

For the CDR3, the DNA is TGTGCCAGCACCCCCGGGACAGGGGGATACGAGCAGTACTTC. Translating it yields CASTPGTGGYEQYF. This chain links TRBV27 with TRBJ2-7, with 11 bases aligning to TRBD1. CDR3 size: 14 residues. The germline V gene has CDR1 MNHEY and CDR2 SMNVEV (reference sequence). V shed 7 bases and J 4 bases; nucleotides not matched to a gene: 6.

In this sample, this clonotype turned up once. V and J are TRBV5-1 and TRBJ2-7; possible D gene TRBD2, 5 bases. This CDR3 contains 14 residues. V was cut by 5 bases and J by 5 bases, with 17 bases left in between. Germline V gene sequence: CDR1 SGHRS, CDR2 YFSETQ. The CDR3 DNA follows: TGCGCCAGCAGACCGGAGCCAACGGGGAACGAGCAGTACTTC. It translates to CASRPEPTGNEQYF.

The chain employs TRBV30 and TRBJ2-1; the D gene is possibly TRBD2 (6 bases). Germline V gene lookup returns CDR1 GTSNPN and CDR2 SVGIG (reference sequence). The length of the CDR3 is 13 residues. V lost 8 bases and J 0 bases, leaving 11 bases between the germline ends. CDR3 protein: CAGSGLSYNEQFF. In DNA, the CDR3 is TGTGCCGGTAGCGGCCTCTCCTACAATGAGCAGTTCTTC.

This chain joins TRBV19 and TRBJ2-5; tentative D call: TRBD2 (5 bases). CDR1 and CDR2 (germline): LNHDA, SQIVND (reference sequence). Trimming stripped 1 base from V and 4 bases from J, with 10 bases between. The CDR3 is 14 amino acids. The CDR3 loop reads CASSIASSPETQYF. CDR3 sequence (DNA): TGTGCCAGTAGTATAGCTTCTAGCCCAGAGACCCAGTACTTC.

V and J are TRBV25-1 and TRBJ2-1; D remains unclear. The V gene's germline CDR1 is MGHDK and CDR2 SYGVNS. This CDR3 comprises 13 residues. Between the trimmed V and J ends, which lost 5 bases and 3 bases, there was a span of 8 bases. For the CDR3, the DNA is TGTGCCAGCAGTCCCAGCGTCTACAATGAGCAGTTCTTC. It translates to CASSPSVYNEQFF.

V gene TRBV21-1 combines with J gene TRBJ1-2. TRBV21-1 represents a pseudogene. The CDR3 is 13 residues long. This CDR3 is CASSKFFNYGYTF. DNA for the CDR3: TGTGCCAGCAGCAAATTCTTTAACTATGGCTACACCTTC.

V is TRBV15 and J is TRBJ2-5, with D tentatively TRBD1 (6 bases). The CDR3 has 15 residues. The germline V gene encodes CDR1 LNHNV and CDR2 YYDKDF (reference sequence). V was cut by 0 bases and J by 2 bases, with 10 bases left in between. CDR3 DNA sequence: TGTGCCACCAGCAGAGACACCGGGACACAAGAGACCCAGTACTTC. Its translation is CATSRDTGTQETQYF.

The chain is built from TRBV7-2 and TRBJ1-5; D unclear. The CDR3 loop spans 13 amino acids. Trimming cost V 6 bases and J 4 bases, with 10 bases left between them. CDR1 and CDR2 (germline): SGHTA, FQGNSA. The DNA for the CDR3 is TGTGCCAGCAGTTTACGAGGGAATCAGCCCCAGCATTTT. Translated, it gives CASSLRGNQPQHF.

The V gene is TRBV1, the J gene TRBJ2-3; the table's D call, TRBD2, was not checked against the DNA. TRBV1 is designated a pseudogene. The CDR3 is 17 amino acids. CDR3 DNA sequence: TGCACCAGCGTACCCGGGACTAGCGGGGGGGCGGTAGATACGCAGTATTTT. This codes for CTSVPGTSGGAVDTQYF.